This TCR beta chain was documented in a study of technical replicates of blood from a handful of donors. The germline gives CDR1 SGHRS, CDR2 YFSETQ. The CDR3 extends over 17 amino acids. Trimming cost V 3 bases and J 2 bases; bases outside gene matches: 10. TCRdb's table, derived via immunoSEQ multiplex PCR, lists solely in-frame clones and lacks some. Of 74,000 or so clones in the sample, 95% to 97% were seen once. V usage is TRBV5-1 and J usage is TRBJ2-7; 11 bases are shared with TRBD1. This clonotype was sampled from a human donor in good health. The sequencing sample was made of T cells isolated from PBMCs. As DNA, the CDR3 is TGCGCCAGCAGCTCGGTGGCGGTGGGACAGGGGGCCTACGAGCAGTACTTC. Amino acid sequence: CASSSVAVGQGAYEQYF.